The 18 T cell receptor beta chains listed next were all sequenced from one sample in a study of blood T cells in healthy people across ages. A sample-barcoded 5' primer and a J-beta primer mix were used in a second PCR of about 7 to 11 cycles. Each CDR3 protein gets one entry after TCRdb re-called the 5' RACE reads with MiXCR. The sample lists around 520,000 distinct CDR3 sequences, roughly a quarter occurring once. The same sample was also studied in work on T cells of mothers and their children.

Sequenced: blood. Receptor source: a boy between 2 and 15 years old in good health.

The chain is built from TRBV30 and TRBJ1-4, with a possible D match to TRBD1 (6 bases). CDR1 is GTSNPN, CDR2 SVGIG, per germline (reference sequence). The V gene lost 6 bases and the J gene lost 0 bases, with 11 bases spanning the gap. The CDR3 loop spans 14 amino acids. The CDR3 region has the DNA TGTGCCTGTGGGACACTCCCAACTAATGAAAAACTGTTTTTT. It yields the protein CACGTLPTNEKLFF.

The CDR3 region has the DNA TGTGCCAGCAGAGGGTTGACAGGGGGGACCCACAATGAGCAGTTCTTC. Translating gives CASRGLTGGTHNEQFF. The gene calls are TRBV25-1 and TRBJ2-1, with 9 nucleotides matching TRBD1. V was pared by 6 bases and J by 5 bases, with 11 bases of the junction left unmatched. There are 16 residues in the CDR3. Germline CDR1 and CDR2: MGHDK and SYGVNS.

On this clonotype: The junction and the germline gene differ at one end; a read error may be behind it. The rearrangement uses TRBV3-1 and TRBJ2-5; 8 nucleotides agree with TRBD2. Germline CDR1 reads LGHDT; CDR2 reads YNNKEL (reference sequence). The CDR3 has 15 amino acids. The CDR3 nucleotides are TGTGCCTGCAGCCCCCCCGGACTAGCTAGGGAGACCCAGTACTTC. Its protein product is CACSPPGLARETQYF.

V usage is TRBV7-9 and J usage is TRBJ2-5, with D perhaps TRBD2 (6 bases). The J call may be mistaken, given a closer DNA end match to TRBJ2-7. Germline CDR1 SEHNR, CDR2 FQNEAQ (reference sequence). The CDR3 is 12 residues long. This CDR3 is CASSPMGGEQYF. The CDR3 DNA reads TGTGCCAGCAGCCCAATGGGGGGCGAGCAGTACTTC.

This clonotype was found a few times. The chain is built from TRBV20-1 and TRBJ2-5, with TRBD2 identical over 9 bases. There are 16 residues in the CDR3. Germline CDR1 DFQATT, CDR2 SNEGSKA (reference sequence). The V segment lost 3 bases and the J segment 7 bases; nucleotides outside the gene matches: 15. The CDR3 sequence is CSARGSASGAVGTQYF. CDR3 DNA sequence: TGCAGTGCTAGGGGCTCGGCTAGCGGGGCAGTGGGGACCCAGTACTTC.

This clonotype was observed a handful of times. The rearrangement uses TRBV7-2 and TRBJ2-1; TRBD2 matches 10 bases. The CDR3 spans 17 residues. Unmatched junction bases numbered 8, after V lost 3 bases and J lost 3 bases. Germline V gives CDR1 SGHTA, CDR2 FQGNSA. This CDR3 is CASSFSLAGEGYNEQFF. The CDR3 bases are TGTGCCAGCAGCTTTAGCCTAGCGGGGGAGGGCTACAATGAGCAGTTCTTC.

The V gene is TRBV12-3 or TRBV12-4, the J gene TRBJ1-2; TRBD1 aligns across 8 bases. This CDR3 spans 14 amino acids. V gave up 3 bases and J gave up 6 bases; unmatched junction bases: 6. The CDR3 bases are TGTGCCAGCAGTTTCGGACGACAGGGGAATGGCTACACCTTC. This translates into CASSFGRQGNGYTF.

The gene calls are TRBV7-3 and TRBJ2-5, with TRBD2 matching 13 bases. The CDR3 has 15 residues. The ends lost 6 bases at V and 5 bases at J; junction bases unmatched: 6. Germline loops: CDR1 SGHTA, CDR2 FQGTGA. In nucleotides, the CDR3 is TGTGCCAGCAGTAAACTAGCGGGGGGGACTGAGACCCAGTACTTC. Translation: CASSKLAGGTETQYF.

This clonotype was seen at least ten times. The CDR3, as DNA: TGTGCCAGCTCCACTAGGATTAGCGGGGGGACGGAGACCCAGTACTTC. Its protein is CASSTRISGGTETQYF. The chain links TRBV6-2 or TRBV6-3 to TRBJ2-5, with 10 bases identical to TRBD2. Germline-derived CDR1 and CDR2 are MNHEY and SVGEGT. J lost 5 bases, V lost 8 bases, and 14 bases had no gene match. The CDR3 runs 16 residues.

The chain combines TRBV30 with TRBJ1-2; no clear D gene. V lost 4 bases and J 6 bases, leaving 15 bases between the germline ends. CDR3 length: 13 amino acids. From germline, CDR1 is GTSNPN and CDR2 SVGIG (reference sequence). The CDR3 protein is CAWKGGFVDGYTF. In DNA, the CDR3 is TGTGCCTGGAAGGGAGGGTTTGTGGATGGCTACACCTTC.

V gene TRBV6-6 combines with J gene TRBJ2-7, with 11 bases identical to TRBD2. V was clipped by 5 bases and J by 5 bases; unmatched bases: 2. Germline values: CDR1 MNHNY, CDR2 SVGAGI (reference sequence). The CDR3 has 13 residues. In nucleotides, the CDR3 is TGTGCCAGCAGTACTAGCGGGAGCCACGAGCAGTACTTC. The encoded protein is CASSTSGSHEQYF.

The chain has TRBV21-1 and TRBJ2-7; TRBD1 is the table's D call and was not checked against the DNA. TRBV21-1 is noted as a pseudogene. There are 11 residues in the CDR3. CDR3: CASSARSEQYF. The DNA for the CDR3 is TGTGCCAGCAGCGCCCGGTCCGAGCAGTACTTC.

The J gene is TRBJ1-2, the V gene TRBV29-1, with a possible D match to TRBD1 (5 bases). V lost 1 base and J 1 base, leaving 10 bases between the germline ends. Germline V gene lookup returns CDR1 SQVTM and CDR2 ANQGSEA. This CDR3 region has 14 residues. CDR3 sequence (DNA): TGCAGCGTTGAAGGCGACAGCCATAACTATGGCTACACCTTC. It yields the protein CSVEGDSHNYGYTF.

This clonotype occurred a few times. The chain combines TRBV5-1 with TRBJ2-7, with 8 bases that match TRBD1. V gave up 6 bases and J gave up 5 bases; unmatched junction bases: 7. This CDR3 has 13 residues. CDR1 is SGHRS, CDR2 YFSETQ, per germline. This CDR3 reads CASTRTGINEQYF. The CDR3 DNA is TGCGCCAGCACCAGGACAGGGATCAACGAGCAGTACTTC.

The chain uses TRBV5-1 and TRBJ2-5; TRBD2 matches 8 bases. Per germline, CDR1 SGHRS and CDR2 YFSETQ. CDR3 length: 15 residues. V lost 2 bases and J lost 5; bases outside the gene matches: 8. The CDR3 loop reads CASSFGRGEMETQYF. DNA of the CDR3: TGCGCCAGCAGCTTCGGGCGGGGGGAGATGGAGACCCAGTACTTC.

This chain joins TRBV20-1 and TRBJ2-4; the D gene is possibly TRBD2 (5 bases). CDR1 is DFQATT and CDR2 is SNEGSKA in the germline V gene (reference sequence). V was trimmed by 5 bases and J by 8 bases, leaving 22 bases between them. CDR3 length: 15 residues. The CDR3 sequence is CSAPNSVTSGYIQYF. As DNA, the CDR3 is TGCAGTGCTCCCAACTCCGTCACTAGTGGGTACATTCAGTACTTC.

This clonotype has just a few counts. The V gene is TRBV6-6, the J gene TRBJ1-1, with D perhaps TRBD1 (6 bases). V lost 0 bases and J lost 5, with 10 bases in between. Germline V gene sequence: CDR1 MNHNY, CDR2 SVGAGI (reference sequence). The CDR3 totals 14 residues. The chain's CDR3 is CASSYSTGRTEAFF. The CDR3 nucleotides are TGTGCCAGCAGTTACTCGACAGGCAGGACTGAAGCTTTCTTT.

For this clonotype: A read error is possible here, since a much larger clone lies one base away. This sequence joins TRBV20-1 and TRBJ2-1, with 11 positions matching TRBD2. After removal of 0 bases from V and 4 bases from J, the junction contained 5 bases not matched to a gene. This CDR3 has 16 amino acids. Looked up from germline, CDR1 is DFQATT and CDR2 is SNEGSKA (reference sequence). In nucleotides, the CDR3 is TGCAGTGCTAGAGATCCGACTAGCGGGATGTACAATGAGCAGTTCTTC. It encodes CSARDPTSGMYNEQFF.